The following is a T cell receptor (beta chain) sequence with its context. It has no known antigen specificity. No much larger clone exists at a distance of one base, and base qualities are not known. Here V drops 0 bases and J drops 1 base, and the junction holds 4 bases not matched to any gene. CDR1 SGHNT and CDR2 YYREEE are derived from the germline V gene (reference sequence). The CDR3 spans 16 residues, from the cysteine through the phenylalanine. Just CDR3 DNA is preserved here, 48 bases in frame from base 1. This entry is derived from a study of shared clonotypes between healthy human individuals (dated by TCRdb to the early 2020s). Study-wide context: Three men and a couple of women, aged 18 to 49 years, made up the cohort. Per donor, three plates each were used for CD4 naive and CD4 memory, two for CD8 naive, and one for CD8 memory. To estimate repertoire size and how much clonotype sharing occurs between individuals, the study deeply sequenced the blood TCR repertoires of a handful of healthy adults. Between about 0.8 and 9 billion PBMCs per donor were obtained by leukapheresis. Libraries were prepared and TCR repertoires were sequenced by different laboratories using diverse techniques, in order to increase sequencing depth and limit assay-specific biases.

CD8 naive samples consisted of CD45RO-negative cells that were positively selected for CCR7, yielding a CD45RA+CCR7+ population without TemRA cells. The donors were healthy, HIV-negative adults who had no recently reported acute infections or vaccinations. Only Caucasian adults living in Nashville, Tennessee, USA were represented among the donors. Blood was collected by leukapheresis, and PBMCs were isolated by Ficoll-Histopaque density gradient centrifugation and then cryopreserved in liquid nitrogen vapor phase. Analytical flow cytometry was used to check the purity and quantity of each magnetically sorted T cell population. Each sorted fraction had its genomic DNA isolated and then quantified by UV absorbance on a Nanodrop 2000c. The study at large found these results: Naive subsets generally had larger estimated clonotype richness than memory subsets. Based on pairwise subsampling, the degree of clonotype sharing among donors was expected to be affected by sequencing depth. Sharing across a few donors was observed for about 5% of naive CD4, 3% to 4% of naive CD8, 2% to 2.5% of memory CD4, and around 0.44% of memory CD8 clonotypes. Sampling was restricted to blood, and TCR repertoires in tissue are likely to differ from TCR repertoires in blood. The small number of donors limited the genetic and exposure-history diversity represented. Clonotypes shared by all four sorted-subset donors showed higher generation probabilities than non-shared clonotypes. Even with the large sequencing depth, rarefaction of the sorted-subset datasets indicated that sequencing was incomplete.

TCR CDR3 regions were amplified from genomic DNA by multiplex PCR using the deep immunoSEQ assay. Extracted genomic DNA from each cell subset was distributed evenly across all wells of several immunoSEQ 96-well plates, and each plate was treated as a replicate. For sorted subsets, approximately 210 ng of genomic DNA, equivalent to some 33,000 T cell genomes, went into each replicate PCR. Purified libraries were measured with a Qubit 3.0 fluorometer, size-checked on a Bioanalyzer 2100, and measured again with the KAPA Library Quantification kit. Each immunoSEQ 96-well plate was sequenced on its own single-read 150-cycle Illumina NextSeq 550 flow cell. The authors' analysis ran thus. Because only junctional sequences without quality scores were contained in the immunoSEQ output, filtering matching that applied to full-length reads could not be performed. Sequences were annotated with PyIR, a Python wrapper for IgBLAST v1.9, using IMGT germline references to assign V/J genes and CDR3. Reads were filtered out if the reads had weak V/J assignments (E-value above 1e-6), no CDR3, stop codons, out-of-frame junctions, or ambiguous translated residues. A V3J clonotype was defined by an identical inferred V gene, J gene, and CDR3 amino acid sequence. Percentage overlap between repertoires was computed as shared unique clonotypes divided by the size of the smaller repertoire. RTK rarefaction, the Chao1 estimator, and Recon v2.1 estimates of unobserved clonotypes were used to assess repertoire richness. OLGA was used to compute generation probabilities for all TCRbeta clonotypes that the gDNA method yielded from a handful of donors. This is the immuneACCESS table as TCRdb keeps it, with only in-frame sequences that have V and J called. A part of the clones is gone; compared with another copy, unresolved V genes explain less than half, and the rest is unexplained. Clone size and the V and J calls come from that table; the DNA yielded D and trimming. The sample table holds over 2 million clones, of which approximately 94% were seen once. About 1.1% of the sample is held by the ten biggest clonotypes.

The TCR was taken from a man between 18 and 35 years old in good health. The rearrangement combines TRBV5-4 with TRBJ2-3; 8 bases in the middle match TRBD2. The sequencing input was naive CD8+ T cells sorted from blood. According to the study, the label for this sample's cell subset or site signals: CD45RA+CCR7+. CDR3 region: CASSLGTSSRTDTQYF. The DNA reads as follows: TGTGCCAGCAGCTTGGGGACTAGCAGTCGCACAGATACGCAGTATTTT.